These 32 T cell receptor beta chains were sequenced from one sample in a study of CD8 T cells in ankylosing spondylitis. Study conclusions and caveats: A motif of eight or nine highly homologous TCR beta variants was seen as apparently characteristic of ankylosing spondylitis blood.

Antigens for these TCRs are unknown. One entry per CDR3 protein results from TCRdb running MiXCR on the 5' RACE reads. The table includes about 800,000 distinct CDR3 sequences, approximately 10% detected once. Sequenced material: blood, either unsorted or a sorted T cell fraction (not recorded which). These receptors all come from a male donor with ankylosing spondylitis.

A few counts support this clonotype. The CDR3 loop is CAISKITFGEQFF. CDR3 sequence (DNA): TGTGCCATCAGCAAAATTACGTTTGGGGAGCAGTTCTTC. V and J are TRBV10-3 and TRBJ2-1, with no clear D. This CDR3 has 13 residues. Germline loops: CDR1 ENHRY, CDR2 SYGVKD. V was clipped by 6 bases and J by 10 bases, with 16 bases between them.

This clonotype was recorded a few times. This chain uses TRBV20-1 with TRBJ1-2; a possible D gene is TRBD1 (5 bases). Between the trimmed V and J ends, which lost 3 bases and 6 bases, there was a span of 17 bases. CDR3 size: 14 residues. CDR1 and CDR2 (germline): DFQATT, SNEGSKA (reference sequence). CDR3 region: CSARSPGTFHGYTF. In nucleotides, the CDR3 is TGCAGTGCTAGGTCACCCGGGACTTTCCATGGCTACACCTTC.

The CDR3 nucleotides read TGTGCCAGCTCACCCTCAGGTGCGAGCGGGAATCAGCCCCAGCATTTT. Its protein is CASSPSGASGNQPQHF. The V call is TRBV18, the J call TRBJ1-5, with D unresolved. The germline V and J ends were trimmed by 3 bases and 4 bases, with 16 bases remaining between them. Germline-derived CDR1 and CDR2 are KGHSH and LQKENI. The CDR3 consists of 16 residues.

This clonotype appeared a few times. The V and J genes are TRBV7-8 and TRBJ2-1; TRBD2 aligns across 10 bases. Germline V gene data show CDR1 as SGHVS and CDR2 as FQNEAQ. The trim removed 8 bases at V and 5 bases at J, leaving 12 bases unmatched. The CDR3 spans 16 residues. CDR3 coding DNA: TGTGCCAGCTCCCATCTGAGCGGGAGGGCCGACAATGAGCAGTTCTTC. Its translation is CASSHLSGRADNEQFF.

This clonotype was detected ten times or more. The V and J genes are TRBV10-2 and TRBJ1-5; 10 nucleotides line up with TRBD1. Unmatched junction bases numbered 9, after V lost 7 bases and J lost 0 bases. Germline CDR1 WSHSY, CDR2 SAAADI. The CDR3 extends over 17 amino acids. The CDR3: CASTPVGQGYSNQPQHF. The CDR3 coding sequence is TGCGCCAGCACCCCCGTGGGACAGGGGTATAGCAATCAGCCCCAGCATTTT.

This chain links TRBV12-3 or TRBV12-4 with TRBJ1-2; 7 nucleotides agree with TRBD1. Losses at the gene ends were 5 bases for V and 1 base for J; bases not matched to a gene: 7. The CDR3 totals 15 residues. CDR3 in amino acids: CASSPTGAVNYGYTF. The CDR3 DNA sequence: TGTGCCAGCAGTCCCACAGGGGCCGTTAACTATGGCTACACCTTC.

The chain recombines TRBV15 with TRBJ2-5; weak D call: TRBD1 (5 bases). The V gene lost 0 bases and the J gene lost 4 bases, with 12 bases spanning the gap. The CDR3 has 15 residues. The V gene's germline CDR1 is LNHNV and CDR2 YYDKDF (reference sequence). The CDR3 reads CATSRDKGVAETQYF. CDR3 in DNA: TGTGCCACCAGCAGAGATAAAGGGGTCGCAGAGACCCAGTACTTC.

This clonotype appeared many times. The chain employs TRBV28 and TRBJ2-7; possibly TRBD2 for D (6 bases). This CDR3 has 15 amino acids. Trimming shortened V by 6 bases and J by 3 bases, and 18 bases separated the two germline ends. Germline V gives CDR1 MDHEN, CDR2 SYDVKM. CDR3 DNA sequence: TGTGCCAGCAGCCCCTCCACCGGACTACTCTACGAGCAGTACTTC. Translation gives CASSPSTGLLYEQYF.

This chain links TRBV7-9 with TRBJ1-1; TRBD1 might be the D (6 bases). With 5 bases removed from V and 8 bases from J, the gap between germline ends came to 18 bases. The CDR3 loop spans 14 amino acids. Germline V gene data show CDR1 as SEHNR and CDR2 as FQNEAQ (reference sequence). The CDR3 DNA follows: TGTGCCAGCAGCCTCACAGGGAGGGTGGCGGAAGCTTTCTTT. It codes for CASSLTGRVAEAFF.

This clonotype turned up a few times. The chain has TRBV7-2 and TRBJ2-5; a weak D match, TRBD1 (6 bases). The CDR3 length is 14 residues. Germline assignment: CDR1 SGHTA and CDR2 FQGNSA. V was trimmed by 4 bases and J by 8 bases, leaving 17 bases between them. The CDR3 reads CASSSARTVVTQYF. CDR3 DNA sequence: TGTGCCAGCAGCTCAGCCCGGACAGTGGTTACCCAGTACTTC.

The chain combines TRBV5-1 with TRBJ1-1; D may be TRBD1 (5 bases). Germline loops: CDR1 SGHRS, CDR2 YFSETQ. This CDR3 is built from 14 residues. V was trimmed by 4 bases and J by 4 bases, leaving 14 bases between them. Written as DNA, the CDR3 is TGCGCCAGCAGCCCAGGGACTTTCCCCACTGAAGCTTTCTTT. Amino acid sequence: CASSPGTFPTEAFF.

This clonotype was detected ten times or more. The chain joins TRBV29-1 to TRBJ2-1; D gene uncertain. Germline V gene lookup returns CDR1 SQVTM and CDR2 ANQGSEA. With 6 bases removed from V and 7 bases from J, the gap between germline ends came to 16 bases. CDR3 length: 13 residues. CDR3 amino acids: CSVRRVALNEQFF. In nucleotides, the CDR3 is TGCAGCGTCCGACGGGTTGCGTTGAATGAGCAGTTCTTC.

This clonotype was found a few times. The rearrangement joins TRBV11-2 to TRBJ2-3; maybe TRBD1 (6 bases). The CDR3 consists of 15 residues. CDR1 is SGHAT and CDR2 is FQNNGV in the germline V gene. V lost 4 bases to trimming and J lost 5 bases, with 16 bases between them. In nucleotides, the CDR3 is TGTGCCAGCAGCTCAAACTTTCCAGGGGTAGATACGCAGTATTTT. Translation: CASSSNFPGVDTQYF.

This clonotype was observed at least ten times. V is TRBV6-1 and J is TRBJ1-1; D possibly corresponds to TRBD1 (6 bases). The CDR3 has 14 residues. The V end was cut by 4 bases, the J end by 4 bases, with 13 bases between. Germline CDR1 MNHNS, CDR2 SASEGT. CDR3 in amino acids: CASSASRGSTEAFF. CDR3 DNA: TGTGCCAGCAGTGCCTCCAGGGGAAGCACTGAAGCTTTCTTT.

The chain recombines TRBV12-3 or TRBV12-4 with TRBJ2-3; D not resolved. V lost 3 bases, J lost 4 bases, and 14 bases lay in between. The CDR3 loop spans 15 amino acids. CDR3 nucleotide sequence: TGTGCCAGCAGTTTTGGTCCTTTAGGCGCAGATACGCAGTATTTT. This codes for CASSFGPLGADTQYF.

Only a few counts were recorded for this clonotype. V is TRBV5-1 and J is TRBJ2-3; TRBD1 is a possible D gene (5 bases). Germline V gene data show CDR1 as SGHRS and CDR2 as YFSETQ. With 0 bases removed from V and 5 bases from J, the gap between germline ends came to 16 bases. The CDR3 is made up of 16 amino acids. The CDR3 loop is CASSLVVTGVVDTQYF. The CDR3 DNA reads as TGCGCCAGCAGCTTGGTGGTTACAGGTGTTGTAGATACGCAGTATTTT.

The chain links TRBV20-1 to TRBJ1-2; D is uncertain. V lost 5 bases, J lost 0 bases, and 10 bases lay in between. This CDR3 has 13 amino acids. Germline V gene sequence: CDR1 DFQATT, CDR2 SNEGSKA (reference sequence). Here the CDR3 DNA reads TGCAGTGCTCAGGCCCGGGCTAACTATGGCTACACCTTC. This sequence encodes CSAQARANYGYTF.

V and J are TRBV4-3 and TRBJ2-1, with D perhaps TRBD2 (6 bases). V was cut by 4 bases and J by 8 bases, with 12 bases left in between. The CDR3 is made up of 13 amino acids. CDR1 and CDR2 (germline): LGHNA, YSLEER. The CDR3 loop reads CASSPGGPHEQFF. In DNA form, the CDR3 reads TGCGCCAGCAGCCCCGGGGGTCCCCATGAGCAGTTCTTC.

This clonotype was counted a few times. The DNA of the CDR3 is TGCAGTGCTAGAGCCTTCGGGGTCAACAATGAGCAGTTCTTC. This sequence encodes CSARAFGVNNEQFF. The chain links TRBV20-1 to TRBJ2-1; possibly TRBD2 for D (5 bases). Deletions cut 1 base from V and 5 bases from J, with 12 bases between. Looked up from germline, CDR1 is DFQATT and CDR2 is SNEGSKA (reference sequence). The CDR3 is 14 amino acids.

This clonotype was found a few times. V and J are TRBV6-2 or TRBV6-3 and TRBJ1-1; TRBD1 agrees at 9 bases. CDR3 length: 13 amino acids. The V segment lost 2 bases and the J segment 10 bases; nucleotides outside the gene matches: 5. CDR1 is MNHEY, CDR2 SVGEGT, per germline. CDR3 in DNA: TGTGCCAGCAGTTACGTGGGGACAGGGAGAGCTTTCTTT. Amino acid sequence: CASSYVGTGRAFF.

V is TRBV20-1 and J is TRBJ2-2, with 9 bases that match TRBD1. V lost 5 bases and J lost 3; bases outside the gene matches: 10. Germline V CDR1 and CDR2: DFQATT, SNEGSKA (reference sequence). This CDR3 is built from 16 residues. CDR3 DNA sequence: TGCAGTGCTCCGCACAGGGGGCGCGAGGACACCGGGGAGCTGTTTTTT. Translating it yields CSAPHRGREDTGELFF.

The chain couples TRBV4-3 to TRBJ2-7; 9 nucleotides align to TRBD2. This CDR3 is 15 amino acids long. The V and J ends lost 3 bases and 4 bases, in that order; junction bases with no gene match: 7. Looked up from germline, CDR1 is LGHNA and CDR2 is YSLEER. CDR3 amino acids: CASSQSRLAGYEQYF. Written as DNA, the CDR3 is TGCGCCAGCAGCCAGAGTCGTCTAGCGGGATACGAGCAGTACTTC.

The chain couples TRBV6-1 to TRBJ2-7; possibly TRBD1 or TRBD2 for D (6 bases each). Germline lookup yields CDR1 MNHNS and CDR2 SASEGT. The CDR3 contains 16 residues. The V gene lost 3 bases and the J gene lost 2 bases, with 17 bases spanning the gap. The chain's CDR3 is CASSEMPRGPPYEQYF. In DNA form, the CDR3 reads TGTGCCAGCAGTGAGATGCCCCGGGGGCCCCCCTACGAGCAGTACTTC.

The chain carries TRBV5-1 and TRBJ1-4; D gene unclear. This CDR3 spans 14 amino acids. Germline CDR1 and CDR2: SGHRS and YFSETQ. V lost 4 bases to trimming and J lost 7 bases, with 14 bases between them. In nucleotides, the CDR3 is TGCGCCAGCAGCCGAGCGCAGCTGGGTGAAAAACTGTTTTTT. Protein sequence: CASSRAQLGEKLFF.

This clonotype showed up just a few times. The V call is TRBV20-1, the J call TRBJ2-2; D uncertain. Trimming took 2 bases from V and 3 from J, leaving 7 bases between them. CDR3 length: 13 amino acids. The V gene's germline CDR1 is DFQATT and CDR2 SNEGSKA (reference sequence). CDR3 sequence: CSARTHYTGELFF. CDR3 nucleotide sequence: TGCAGTGCTAGAACCCATTACACCGGGGAGCTGTTTTTT.

Many counts were recorded for this clonotype. The V gene is TRBV5-1, the J gene TRBJ2-5; 10 bases fit TRBD2. This CDR3 contains 14 residues. V lost 4 bases to trimming and J lost 5 bases; unmatched junction nucleotides: 5. Germline lookup yields CDR1 SGHRS and CDR2 YFSETQ. The CDR3 here is CASSKTSGLETQYF. CDR3 nucleotide sequence: TGCGCCAGCAGCAAGACTAGCGGGCTTGAGACCCAGTACTTC.

V is TRBV18 and J is TRBJ1-2, with D possibly matching TRBD1 (6 bases). Per the germline V gene, CDR1 is KGHSH and CDR2 is LQKENI. This CDR3 is 13 amino acids long. Trimming removed 5 bases at V and 3 bases at J, with 10 bases between. The CDR3 loop reads CASSAGADYGYTF. The CDR3 DNA reads as TGTGCCAGCTCAGCGGGGGCGGACTATGGCTACACCTTC. The full variable domain, with the rest looked up from reference TRBV18 and TRBJ1-2, is NAGVMQNPRHLVRRRGQEARLRCSPMKGHSHVYWYRQLPEEGLKFMVYLQKENIIDESGMPKERFSAEFPKEGPSILRIQQVVRGDSAAYFCASSAGADYGYTFGSGTRLTVV.

The chain is built from TRBV3-1 and TRBJ2-1; D call uncertain. CDR3 length: 12 residues. From germline, CDR1 is LGHDT and CDR2 YNNKEL (reference sequence). V gave up 3 bases and J gave up 9 bases, with 9 bases separating them. CDR3 coding DNA: TGTGCCAGCAGCCAGGTACGCGCTGAGCAGTTCTTC. Its translation is CASSQVRAEQFF.

The chain carries TRBV28 and TRBJ2-4; D gene uncertain. Germline V lookup: CDR1 MDHEN, CDR2 SYDVKM. This CDR3 spans 13 amino acids. The V and J ends lost 8 bases and 0 bases respectively, with 8 bases between them. CDR3 loop: CASLALAKNIQYF. For the CDR3, the DNA is TGTGCCAGCCTCGCCCTAGCCAAAAACATTCAGTACTTC. The variable domain in full, with the rest retrieved from reference TRBV28 and TRBJ2-4, is DVKVTQSSRYLVKRTGEKVFLECVQDMDHENMFWYRQDPGLGLRLIYFSYDVKMKEKGDIPEGYSVSREKKERFSLILESASTNQTSMYLCASLALAKNIQYFGAGTRLSVL.

This clonotype was counted ten times or more. The chain employs TRBV29-1 and TRBJ1-2; D call uncertain. Germline CDR1 is SQVTM and CDR2 is ANQGSEA. V was cut by 7 bases and J by 7 bases, with 16 bases left in between. This CDR3 comprises 12 residues. In nucleotides, the CDR3 is TGCAGCGCGGACGGTGGAGGTAGTGGCTACACCTTC. As protein: CSADGGGSGYTF.

CDR3 DNA: TGTGCCAGCAGCCATCGTAGGTCGGGCTCCTCCTACGAGCAGTACTTC. Protein product: CASSHRRSGSSYEQYF. V and J are TRBV7-2 and TRBJ2-7, with no clear D. Looked up from germline, CDR1 is SGHTA and CDR2 is FQGNSA. This CDR3 comprises 16 residues. Trimming stripped 5 bases from V and 0 bases from J, with 17 bases between.

The rearrangement links TRBV20-1 to TRBJ1-6; 7 bases align to TRBD1. Germline V gene lookup returns CDR1 DFQATT and CDR2 SNEGSKA (reference sequence). With V trimmed by 2 bases and J by 7 bases, 5 bases remained unmatched. The CDR3 runs to 14 residues. CDR3 in amino acids: CSARTGESNSPLHF. The CDR3, as DNA: TGCAGTGCTAGAACAGGGGAATCCAATTCACCCCTCCACTTT.